The 29 T cell receptor beta chains below all came from one sample that was sequenced in a study of blood T cell repertoires in COVID-19 (dated by TCRdb to 2020 to 2021). Library prep was done by the immunoSEQ multiplex PCR assay. Imported from immuneACCESS, the table was reduced by TCRdb to in-frame sequences with V and J called. These copies leave out some clones; in studies compared against another copy, an unresolved V gene accounts for under half, and the cause of the remainder is not known. The sample contains fewer than 200,000 clones, approximately 80% of them found a single time. Approximately 12% of the sample is held by the ten biggest clonotypes. The source material was PBMCs or T cells enriched from blood (not recorded which). The source of these receptors is a man in his fifties who had recovered from COVID-19.

The chain's CDR3 is CASAGGTGDRGTQYF. The CDR3, as DNA: TGTGCCAGCGCCGGGGGGACAGGCGACCGGGGTACGCAGTATTTT. This chain joins TRBV10-3 and TRBJ2-3; a weak D match, TRBD1 (8 bases). The V end lost 10 bases, the J end lost 8 bases, and 25 bases lay between the germline ends. Germline values: CDR1 ENHRY, CDR2 SYGVKD. This CDR3 is 15 amino acids long.

V is TRBV19 and J is TRBJ1-2, with D perhaps TRBD1 (5 bases). The CDR3 spans 17 residues. The V end was cut by 2 bases, the J end by 0 bases, with 16 bases between. Germline V lookup: CDR1 LNHDA, CDR2 SQIVND (reference sequence). This CDR3 reads CASSISSGGRANYGYTF. The CDR3 DNA reads as TGTGCCAGTAGTATATCATCTGGGGGGAGAGCTAACTATGGCTACACCTTC.

The rearrangement uses TRBV5-1 and TRBJ1-2; D gene uncertain. CDR1 and CDR2 from the germline V gene are SGHRS and YFSETQ. The CDR3 extends over 13 amino acids. V was cut by 2 bases and J by 6 bases, with 11 bases left in between. Written as DNA, the CDR3 is TGCGCCAGCAGCTTCCAGGCCGGGGATGGCTACACCTTC. As protein: CASSFQAGDGYTF.

Only one count was recorded for this clone. The CDR3 nucleotides are TGTGCCAGTAGCCCCCGGGACAGGCCCTTGAATACGCAGTATTTT. This codes for CASSPRDRPLNTQYF. The J gene is TRBJ2-3, the V gene TRBV7-9; 8 bases are shared with TRBD1. Germline CDR1 reads SEHNR; CDR2 reads FQNEAQ (reference sequence). V gave up 9 bases and J gave up 7 bases; unmatched junction bases: 15. There are 15 residues in the CDR3.

V is TRBV5-6 and J is TRBJ1-6; D may be TRBD1 (6 bases). V lost 7 bases and J 6 bases, leaving 14 bases between the germline ends. This CDR3 contains 14 residues. The V gene's germline CDR1 is SGHDT and CDR2 YYEEEE. The CDR3 DNA follows: TGTGCCAGCTGGACTCGACAGGTTAATTCACCCCTCCACTTT. Encoded protein: CASWTRQVNSPLHF.

The CDR3 coding sequence is TGTGCCAGCAGCGTACAGGGGAACACCGGGGAGCTGTTTTTT. It translates to CASSVQGNTGELFF. The chain uses TRBV9 and TRBJ2-2; tentative D call: TRBD1 (5 bases). This CDR3 has 14 amino acids. CDR1 and CDR2 (germline): SGDLS, YYNGEE. The V gene lost 1 base and the J gene lost 1 base, with 5 bases spanning the gap.

V gene TRBV7-8 combines with J gene TRBJ1-1; TRBD1 agrees at 7 bases. The V segment lost 5 bases and the J segment 1 base; nucleotides outside the gene matches: 7. Germline V gene lookup returns CDR1 SGHVS and CDR2 FQNEAQ. There are 15 residues in the CDR3. Here the CDR3 reads CASSIPGTANTEAFF. The CDR3 DNA follows: TGTGCCAGCAGCATCCCCGGGACAGCGAACACTGAAGCTTTCTTT.

The chain uses TRBV27 and TRBJ1-5; possibly TRBD1 for D (5 bases). Trimming cost V 6 bases and J 3 bases, with 12 bases left between them. Germline V lookup: CDR1 MNHEY, CDR2 SMNVEV (reference sequence). This CDR3 is built from 14 residues. The chain's CDR3 is CASRAGLLNQPQHF. The CDR3 DNA reads as TGTGCCAGCAGGGCGGGGCTCCTCAATCAGCCCCAGCATTTT.

This clone has a single count. The V call is TRBV6-5, the J call TRBJ1-2; D may be TRBD1 (6 bases). The CDR3 loop spans 15 amino acids. V gave up 7 bases and J gave up 4 bases, with 19 bases separating them. Looked up from germline, CDR1 is MNHEY and CDR2 is SVGAGI. In DNA, the CDR3 is TGTGCCAGCATCGAGGGGGGGATGGTGGGCTATGGCTACACCTTC. As protein: CASIEGGMVGYGYTF.

V gene TRBV6-1 combines with J gene TRBJ1-2, with D possibly being TRBD1 (6 bases). The germline gives CDR1 MNHNS, CDR2 SASEGT. V was trimmed by 1 base and J by 4 bases, leaving 22 bases between them. The CDR3 extends over 18 amino acids. The CDR3 region is CASSEGRRGVPGAYGYTF. CDR3 DNA: TGTGCCAGCAGTGAAGGGCGACGGGGGGTTCCGGGGGCCTATGGCTACACCTTC.

V and J are TRBV7-3 and TRBJ1-6; no firm D call. CDR1 and CDR2 from the germline V gene are SGHTA and FQGTGA. V dropped 1 base and J dropped 8 bases, with 12 bases sitting between them. The length of the CDR3 is 15 residues. The CDR3 reads CASSLKGVGDSPLHF. The DNA of the CDR3 is TGTGCCAGCAGCTTAAAGGGAGTGGGAGATTCACCCCTCCACTTT.

This chain connects TRBV6-4 to TRBJ2-1; TRBD1 matches 8 bases. The length of the CDR3 is 16 residues. The germline gives CDR1 MRHNA, CDR2 SNTAGT. The trim removed 0 bases at V and 7 bases at J, leaving 8 bases unmatched. Here the CDR3 reads CASSDSLAGGGNEQFF. CDR3 nucleotides: TGTGCCAGCAGTGACTCCCTTGCAGGGGGCGGGAATGAGCAGTTCTTC.

As DNA, the CDR3 is TGTGCCAGCAGCTTAGAAGGAGGGTCCTACGAGCAGTACTTC. Translating it yields CASSLEGGSYEQYF. This chain links TRBV7-9 with TRBJ2-7; D may be TRBD2 (6 bases). The ends were cut back, 1 base at V and 1 base at J, with 8 bases in the middle. Per germline, CDR1 SEHNR and CDR2 FQNEAQ (reference sequence). The CDR3 is 14 amino acids.

This chain joins TRBV7-8 and TRBJ1-3, with 12 nucleotides matching TRBD1. The CDR3 is 18 residues long. Per germline, CDR1 SGHVS and CDR2 FQNEAQ. V gave up 0 bases and J gave up 4 bases; unmatched junction bases: 7. CDR3 DNA sequence: TGTGCCAGCAGCTTAGCTGGGACAGGGGGCTATGGAGGAAACACCATATATTTT. Encoded protein: CASSLAGTGGYGGNTIYF. The complete variable domain, with remaining parts taken from reference TRBV7-8 and TRBJ1-3, reads GAGVSQSPRYKVAKRGQDVALRCDPISGHVSLFWYQQALGQGPEFLTYFQNEAQLDKSGLPSDRFFAERPEGSVSTLKIQRTQQEDSAVYLCASSLAGTGGYGGNTIYFGEGSWLTVV.

The CDR3 DNA reads as TGTGCCAGCAGTTTAAGGGGGACAGGTCTCGAGCAGTACTTC. This codes for CASSLRGTGLEQYF. The chain joins TRBV27 to TRBJ2-7; 8 bases are a match to TRBD1. Trimming took 2 bases from V and 6 from J; bases not matched to a gene: 6. The CDR3 is 14 residues long. Germline CDR1 is MNHEY and CDR2 is SMNVEV (reference sequence).

The rearrangement links TRBV5-6 to TRBJ1-2, with D unclear. Trimming took off 4 bases at V and 5 bases at J, with 9 bases between the two ends. The germline gives CDR1 SGHDT, CDR2 YYEEEE. The CDR3 is made up of 12 amino acids. The CDR3 DNA follows: TGTGCCAGCAGCCTCGACTCGTATGGCTACACCTTC. Amino acid sequence: CASSLDSYGYTF.

This chain joins TRBV19 and TRBJ1-3; D remains unclear. Germline values: CDR1 LNHDA, CDR2 SQIVND (reference sequence). Between the trimmed V and J ends, which lost 1 base and 0 bases, there was a span of 7 bases. The CDR3 extends over 15 amino acids. CDR3 nucleotides: TGTGCCAGTAGTATAGCGGAGATCTCTGGAAACACCATATATTTT. Amino acids: CASSIAEISGNTIYF.

The chain joins TRBV6-2 or TRBV6-3 to TRBJ2-7; maybe TRBD2 (5 bases). The CDR3 covers 17 residues. Between the trimmed V and J ends, which lost 2 bases and 0 bases, there was a span of 17 bases. Germline values: CDR1 MNHEY, CDR2 SVGEGT. CDR3 in amino acids: CASSYPPRGEDSYEQYF. The CDR3 coding sequence is TGTGCCAGCAGTTACCCACCCCGGGGTGAAGACTCCTACGAGCAGTACTTC.

The chain employs TRBV5-6 and TRBJ2-1, with 7 bases lining up with TRBD1. V lost 4 bases and J lost 3; bases outside the gene matches: 10. CDR1 is SGHDT, CDR2 YYEEEE, per germline. This CDR3 contains 16 residues. CDR3 bases: TGTGCCAGCAGCCGACAGGGAGTAAGCGTCTACAATGAGCAGTTCTTC. Its protein is CASSRQGVSVYNEQFF.

V gene TRBV19 combines with J gene TRBJ1-5; D is unresolved. From germline, CDR1 is LNHDA and CDR2 SQIVND (reference sequence). The CDR3 has 12 residues. V was shortened by 6 bases and J by 12 bases, with 15 bases between the two germline ends. The CDR3 DNA reads TGTGCCAGTAGCCTAGAGTACGGGTACCAGCATTTT. The encoded protein is CASSLEYGYQHF.

The chain couples TRBV7-9 to TRBJ2-1, with 8 nucleotides matching TRBD2. From germline, CDR1 is SEHNR and CDR2 FQNEAQ (reference sequence). The trim removed 6 bases at V and 7 bases at J, leaving 5 bases unmatched. The CDR3 has 13 residues. This CDR3 is CASRPGGLNEQFF. The CDR3 nucleotides are TGTGCCAGCAGGCCGGGGGGGCTTAATGAGCAGTTCTTC.

The V call is TRBV18, the J call TRBJ1-6; 8 bases line up with TRBD1. The CDR3 spans 17 residues. The trim removed 3 bases at V and 9 bases at J, leaving 13 bases unmatched. Germline V gene sequence: CDR1 KGHSH, CDR2 LQKENI. The CDR3 is CASSPGQGPGGISPLHF. In DNA form, the CDR3 reads TGTGCCAGCTCACCCGGACAGGGTCCGGGGGGAATTTCACCCCTCCACTTT.

The CDR3 nucleotides are TGTGCCAGCAGTTACTCGGGGAGCTCCTATAATTCACCCCTCCACTTT. Its protein product is CASSYSGSSYNSPLHF. The V and J genes are TRBV6-5 and TRBJ1-6, with D unresolved. V lost 0 bases and J lost 0, with 6 bases in between. The CDR3 consists of 16 residues. Germline values: CDR1 MNHEY, CDR2 SVGAGI.

The chain has TRBV6-2 or TRBV6-3 and TRBJ1-5; the D gene is possibly TRBD1 (6 bases). The V gene lost 6 bases and the J gene lost 2 bases, with 23 bases spanning the gap. The CDR3 loop spans 18 amino acids. Looked up from germline, CDR1 is MNHEY and CDR2 is SVGEGT. CDR3 sequence (DNA): TGTGCCAGCAGCCTAAAAACAGGGAACGTAAGGGGCAATCAGCCCCAGCATTTT. It encodes CASSLKTGNVRGNQPQHF.

The chain combines TRBV29-1 with TRBJ2-5; D possibly corresponds to TRBD2 (7 bases). Trimming shortened V by 7 bases and J by 2 bases, and 17 bases separated the two germline ends. The CDR3 spans 14 residues. Germline V gene lookup returns CDR1 SQVTM and CDR2 ANQGSEA. This CDR3 is CSATKGGQQETQYF. In DNA form, the CDR3 reads TGCAGCGCCACAAAGGGGGGGCAACAAGAGACCCAGTACTTC.

For the CDR3, the DNA is TGTGCCAGCAGCTTACAAGCGGGGGGTTACAATGGACAGTTCTTC. Translated: CASSLQAGGYNGQFF. This chain joins TRBV7-3 and TRBJ2-1; 9 bases match TRBD2. The length of the CDR3 is 15 residues. J gave up 13 bases and V 2 bases, and 12 bases lay outside the gene matches. Germline V CDR1 and CDR2: SGHTA, FQGTGA. Full variable domain (rest looked up from reference TRBV7-3 and TRBJ2-1): GAGVSQTPSNKVTEKGKYVELRCDPISGHTALYWYRQSLGQGPEFLIYFQGTGAADDSGLPNDRFFAVRPEGSVSTLKIQRTERGDSAVYLCASSLQAGGYNGQFFGPGTRLTVL.

The chain couples TRBV28 to TRBJ1-2; D perhaps matches TRBD1 (6 bases). The germline gives CDR1 MDHEN, CDR2 SYDVKM. Trimming removed 2 bases at V and 8 bases at J, with 15 bases between. The length of the CDR3 is 14 residues. The CDR3 is CASSLLKQGAGYTF. DNA of the CDR3: TGTGCCAGCAGTTTACTCAAACAGGGTGCGGGCTACACCTTC.

This chain uses TRBV7-9 with TRBJ1-2; D is ambiguous. The V end was cut by 11 bases, the J end by 7 bases, with 17 bases between. Germline V gives CDR1 SEHNR, CDR2 FQNEAQ (reference sequence). The CDR3 is 12 residues long. This chain's CDR3 is CAGTVGGRGYTF. Here the CDR3 DNA reads TGTGCCGGCACAGTGGGAGGCCGTGGCTACACCTTC.

The chain links TRBV5-1 to TRBJ1-4, with TRBD1 identical over 7 bases. V gave up 6 bases and J gave up 8 bases; unmatched junction bases: 16. This CDR3 is 16 amino acids long. CDR1 SGHRS and CDR2 YFSETQ come from the germline V gene. The CDR3 region has the DNA TGCGCCAGCACTCACGGCCGAACGACAGGGACGGAAAAACTGTTTTTT. Its protein is CASTHGRTTGTEKLFF.